This entry lists 29 T cell receptor beta chains sequenced from one sample in a study of shared clonotypes between healthy human individuals (dated by TCRdb to the early 2020s). Library construction relied on the immunoSEQ multiplex PCR assay. Drawn from immuneACCESS, this table holds only the in-frame rearrangements with V and J called that TCRdb kept. Clones are partly lost; checked studies trace under half to an unresolved V gene and leave the rest unexplained. Present in this sample are roughly 2.6 million clones, about 92% of which were seen just once. Roughly 0.15% of the sample belongs to the ten largest clones. The sample taken for sequencing was naive CD4+ T cells sorted from blood. Per the publication, the cell subset or site label means: CD45RA+ positively selected. The receptors originated from a man between 18 and 29 years old in good health.

The chain recombines TRBV5-4 with TRBJ2-1; D is undetermined. Germline lookup yields CDR1 SGHNT and CDR2 YYREEE (reference sequence). With 3 bases removed from V and 0 bases from J, the gap between germline ends came to 13 bases. This CDR3 has 16 residues. The CDR3 region has the DNA TGTGCCAGCAGCTCTGATAGGTGGGGCTCCTACAATGAGCAGTTCTTC. Translated: CASSSDRWGSYNEQFF.

The gene calls are TRBV10-1 and TRBJ1-5; 7 nucleotides match TRBD1. CDR3 size: 13 residues. V was pared by 5 bases and J by 6 bases, with 4 bases of the junction left unmatched. Germline values: CDR1 WNHNN, CDR2 SYGVQD (reference sequence). The CDR3 here is CASSMTGSQPQHF. The CDR3 DNA follows: TGCGCCAGCAGTATGACAGGGAGTCAGCCCCAGCATTTT.

The CDR3 region is CASSSINTGELFF. In DNA form, the CDR3 reads TGTGCCAGTAGTAGCATCAACACCGGGGAGCTGTTTTTT. The chain links TRBV19 to TRBJ2-2; D unclear. There are 13 residues in the CDR3. Germline CDR1 LNHDA, CDR2 SQIVND (reference sequence). The V and J ends lost 4 bases and 2 bases respectively, with 5 bases between them. The entire variable domain, with the rest obtained from reference TRBV19 and TRBJ2-2, is as follows: DGGITQSPKYLFRKEGQNVTLSCEQNLNHDAMYWYRQDPGQGLRLIYYSQIVNDFQKGDIAEGYSVSREKKESFPLTVTSAQKNPTAFYLCASSSINTGELFFGEGSRLTVL.

This chain joins TRBV5-1 and TRBJ1-5; a possible D gene is TRBD1 (5 bases). With 0 bases removed from V and 4 bases from J, the gap between germline ends came to 14 bases. Germline values: CDR1 SGHRS, CDR2 YFSETQ. The CDR3 loop spans 16 amino acids. The CDR3 bases are TGCGCCAGCAGCTTGGCCGGAGGGGAGGGGAATCAGCCCCAGCATTTT. Translated, it gives CASSLAGGEGNQPQHF.

This chain links TRBV30 with TRBJ2-7, with 10 bases fitting TRBD1. Germline CDR1 and CDR2: GTSNPN and SVGIG (reference sequence). V lost 5 bases, J lost 8 bases, and 3 bases stayed unmatched. This CDR3 contains 11 residues. The CDR3 DNA reads as TGTGCCTGGGGGACAGGGGACCAGCAGTACTTC. Its protein product is CAWGTGDQQYF.

The chain has TRBV14 and TRBJ1-1, with no clear D. Per germline, CDR1 SGHDN and CDR2 FVKESK. Trimming removed 2 bases from V and 0 bases from J, with 7 bases in between. The CDR3 contains 14 residues. Written as DNA, the CDR3 is TGTGCCAGCAGCCAACTTGGGTTGAACACTGAAGCTTTCTTT. Amino acid sequence: CASSQLGLNTEAFF.

This clone was seen just once. This chain joins TRBV7-9 and TRBJ2-3; D possibly corresponds to TRBD1 (5 bases). Germline CDR1 and CDR2: SEHNR and FQNEAQ (reference sequence). The CDR3 totals 16 residues. The V end was cut by 2 bases, the J end by 2 bases, with 14 bases between. The CDR3 sequence is CASSLQWGGYTDTQYF. The CDR3 DNA follows: TGTGCCAGCAGCTTACAGTGGGGCGGCTACACAGATACGCAGTATTTT.

The CDR3 DNA reads TGTGCCAGCAGCAAAAGAGGGCGGAGCAATCAGCCCCAGCATTTT. Protein sequence: CASSKRGRSNQPQHF. The V gene is TRBV21-1, the J gene TRBJ1-5. TRBV21-1 is a pseudogene. The CDR3 length is 15 residues.

This clone was observed a few times. The chain employs TRBV6-5 and TRBJ1-6, with 7 nucleotides matching TRBD1. V lost 5 bases, J lost 9 bases, and 7 bases stayed unmatched. The germline gives CDR1 MNHEY, CDR2 SVGAGI. This CDR3 spans 14 amino acids. The CDR3 reads CASSTDREGSPLHF. In DNA form, the CDR3 reads TGTGCCAGCAGTACCGACAGGGAAGGTTCACCCCTCCACTTT.

The chain uses TRBV9 and TRBJ2-2; no reliable D call. The germline V and J ends were trimmed by 0 bases and 7 bases, with 10 bases remaining between them. Germline CDR1 is SGDLS and CDR2 is YYNGEE. This CDR3 is built from 14 residues. Here the CDR3 reads CASSVGEVGGELFF. The CDR3 DNA is TGTGCCAGCAGCGTAGGAGAGGTGGGCGGGGAGCTGTTTTTT.

J is TRBJ1-5 and V is TRBV28; TRBD1 aligns across 7 bases. Germline loops: CDR1 MDHEN, CDR2 SYDVKM. The CDR3 runs 16 residues. Losses at the gene ends were 6 bases for V and 0 bases for J; bases not matched to a gene: 8. CDR3 DNA sequence: TGTGCCAGCAGCCAGGGGGTGGGAGATAGCAATCAGCCCCAGCATTTT. Encoded protein: CASSQGVGDSNQPQHF.

The V gene is TRBV6-4, the J gene TRBJ2-4; D is ambiguous. The CDR3 consists of 13 residues. The germline gives CDR1 MRHNA, CDR2 SNTAGT. V lost 5 bases and J 1 base, leaving 6 bases between the germline ends. CDR3 amino acids: CASSWVAKNIQYF. For the CDR3, the DNA is TGTGCCAGCAGTTGGGTCGCCAAAAACATTCAGTACTTC.

As to this clone: Other DNA sequences in the same sample also yield this CDR3. The chain is built from TRBV7-2 and TRBJ2-1, with 7 nucleotides matching TRBD1. From germline, CDR1 is SGHTA and CDR2 FQGNSA. This CDR3 has 14 amino acids. V trimming: 5 bases; J trimming: 4 bases; junction bases outside the gene matches: 5. The DNA of the CDR3 is TGTGCCAGCAGCCCGGGACAGAAGTACAATGAGCAGTTCTTC. Protein: CASSPGQKYNEQFF.

The CDR3 coding sequence is TGTGCCAGCAGCCCCCGTGGTATCTTCTACAATGAGCAGTTCTTC. It codes for CASSPRGIFYNEQFF. The chain recombines TRBV11-2 with TRBJ2-1; D is unclear. Trimming removed 5 bases from V and 3 bases from J, with 14 bases in between. CDR3 length: 15 residues. Germline CDR1 is SGHAT and CDR2 is FQNNGV.

The chain recombines TRBV5-1 with TRBJ1-4; a possible D gene is TRBD1 (5 bases). CDR1 SGHRS and CDR2 YFSETQ come from the germline V gene. Trimming left V 0 bases short and J 12 bases short, with 12 bases between. This CDR3 contains 13 residues. CDR3 protein: CASSLDRRGELFF. The DNA for the CDR3 is TGCGCCAGCAGCTTGGATCGTCGGGGGGAACTGTTTTTT.

The chain recombines TRBV28 with TRBJ2-1; 9 bases fit TRBD2. CDR1 MDHEN and CDR2 SYDVKM come from the germline V gene. The ends lost 2 bases at V and 0 bases at J; junction bases unmatched: 5. The CDR3 contains 17 residues. CDR3 in amino acids: CASSLAGGLGSYNEQFF. DNA of the CDR3: TGTGCCAGCAGTTTAGCGGGGGGGCTTGGCTCCTACAATGAGCAGTTCTTC. The entire variable domain, with the rest obtained from reference TRBV28 and TRBJ2-1, is as follows: DVKVTQSSRYLVKRTGEKVFLECVQDMDHENMFWYRQDPGLGLRLIYFSYDVKMKEKGDIPEGYSVSREKKERFSLILESASTNQTSMYLCASSLAGGLGSYNEQFFGPGTRLTVL.

The CDR3 loop is CASTGLPYTEAFF. CDR3 DNA: TGTGCCAGCACAGGGCTTCCATACACTGAAGCTTTCTTT. The rearrangement uses TRBV25-1 and TRBJ1-1; D is perhaps TRBD1 (5 bases). The germline gives CDR1 MGHDK, CDR2 SYGVNS. The ends were cut back, 7 bases at V and 3 bases at J, with 12 bases in the middle. The CDR3 consists of 13 residues.

This sequence joins TRBV2 and TRBJ2-7; TRBD2 matches 7 bases. The CDR3 loop spans 13 amino acids. The germline gives CDR1 SNHLY, CDR2 FYNNEI. J gave up 7 bases and V 4 bases, and 7 bases lay outside the gene matches. CDR3 protein: CASSARLAAEQYF. The CDR3 DNA sequence: TGTGCCAGCAGTGCCCGGCTAGCGGCTGAGCAGTACTTC.

V is TRBV10-3 and J is TRBJ2-5; 11 bases agree with TRBD1. Trimming removed 3 bases from V and 4 bases from J; junction bases left unmatched: 7. The CDR3 runs to 16 residues. Germline V gives CDR1 ENHRY, CDR2 SYGVKD. CDR3 DNA sequence: TGTGCCATCAGTGAACTAGCCGGGACAGGGGGAGAGACCCAGTACTTC. It is translated as CAISELAGTGGETQYF.

A note on this clone: Within the sample, other DNA sequences also encode this same CDR3. This sequence joins TRBV6-5 and TRBJ2-6; D possibly corresponds to TRBD1 (7 bases). The germline CDR1 and CDR2 sequences are MNHEY and SVGAGI. The CDR3 has 16 amino acids. Trimming pared 0 bases from V and 3 bases from J, leaving 9 bases between. This CDR3 is CASSYSQGGGANVLTF. Written as DNA, the CDR3 is TGTGCCAGCAGTTACTCGCAGGGGGGTGGGGCCAACGTCCTGACTTTC.

This rearrangement joins TRBV6-4 to TRBJ2-3, with 8 bases matching TRBD2. Germline values: CDR1 MRHNA, CDR2 SNTAGT. Trimming cost V 6 bases and J 2 bases; bases outside gene matches: 4. This CDR3 is built from 14 residues. CDR3 region: CASSGTRNTDTQYF. CDR3 bases: TGTGCCAGCAGCGGGACTAGGAACACAGATACGCAGTATTTT.

The chain uses TRBV6-5 and TRBJ2-7; the match to TRBD2 covers 7 bases. The V gene's germline CDR1 is MNHEY and CDR2 SVGAGI. CDR3 length: 13 residues. With V trimmed by 6 bases and J by 5 bases, 7 bases remained unmatched. CDR3 coding DNA: TGTGCCAGCAGCCGCGGGAGAGCTGACGAGCAGTACTTC. Translated: CASSRGRADEQYF.

This clone showed up just once. The chain carries TRBV28 and TRBJ1-3, with 9 bases lining up with TRBD1. From germline, CDR1 is MDHEN and CDR2 SYDVKM. CDR3 length: 18 amino acids. V dropped 7 bases and J dropped 3; count of bases not matched to a gene: 16. The DNA for the CDR3 is TGTGCCAGCATCCCAACAAACAGGGGGCGGGTAGATGGAAACACCATATATTTT. It is translated as CASIPTNRGRVDGNTIYF.

The chain carries TRBV2 and TRBJ1-3; a weak D match, TRBD1 (5 bases). The V gene lost 10 bases and the J gene lost 0 bases, with 19 bases spanning the gap. CDR3 length: 16 residues. The V gene's germline CDR1 is SNHLY and CDR2 FYNNEI. CDR3 loop: CATQEGNADSGNTIYF. The DNA of the CDR3 is TGTGCCACCCAGGAGGGGAACGCCGACTCTGGAAACACCATATATTTT.

V gene TRBV18 combines with J gene TRBJ2-1; 10 nucleotides line up with TRBD1. V dropped 3 bases and J dropped 6; count of bases not matched to a gene: 5. Germline V gives CDR1 KGHSH, CDR2 LQKENI. The CDR3 spans 15 residues. In DNA form, the CDR3 reads TGTGCCAGCTCACCGGGGGGACAGGGGTCCAATGAGCAGTTCTTC. This gives the protein CASSPGGQGSNEQFF.

The chain recombines TRBV10-3 with TRBJ2-3; perhaps TRBD1 as D (6 bases). Germline assignment: CDR1 ENHRY and CDR2 SYGVKD. V shed 4 bases and J shed 1 base, with 12 bases lying between them. The CDR3 consists of 15 residues. CDR3 in amino acids: CAISGQDKGTDTQYF. The CDR3 region has the DNA TGTGCCATCAGTGGACAGGACAAGGGCACAGATACGCAGTATTTT.

The chain employs TRBV7-9 and TRBJ2-1, with a weak D call TRBD1 (6 bases). V lost 4 bases, J lost 5 bases, and 12 bases lay in between. The CDR3 sequence is 14 residues long. Germline CDR1 and CDR2: SEHNR and FQNEAQ (reference sequence). The CDR3 loop is CASSSDRDNNEQFF. The CDR3 DNA is TGTGCCAGCAGCTCCGACCGGGACAACAATGAGCAGTTCTTC.

The chain uses TRBV19 and TRBJ1-5, with TRBD1 as a possible D gene (6 bases). The CDR3 is made up of 16 amino acids. Trimming removed 2 bases from V and 2 bases from J, with 13 bases in between. The germline CDR1 and CDR2 sequences are LNHDA and SQIVND (reference sequence). In DNA form, the CDR3 reads TGTGCCAGTAGTATACCCTCGACAGGTGGCAATCAGCCCCAGCATTTT. Its protein is CASSIPSTGGNQPQHF.

V usage is TRBV15 and J usage is TRBJ2-1; 10 bases are shared with TRBD2. Germline V gene lookup returns CDR1 LNHNV and CDR2 YYDKDF (reference sequence). V shed 0 bases, J shed 0 bases, and the junction held 8 bases outside the gene matches. This CDR3 has 19 amino acids. CDR3 DNA: TGTGCCACCAGCAGAGATATAGAGACTAGCGGGCTCTCCTACAATGAGCAGTTCTTC. It translates to CATSRDIETSGLSYNEQFF. Drawing the rest from reference TRBV15 and TRBJ2-1, the complete variable domain is DAMVIQNPRYQVTQFGKPVTLSCSQTLNHNVMYWYQQKSSQAPKLLFHYYDKDFNNEADTPDNFQSRRPNTSFCFLDIRSPGLGDTAMYLCATSRDIETSGLSYNEQFFGPGTRLTVL.